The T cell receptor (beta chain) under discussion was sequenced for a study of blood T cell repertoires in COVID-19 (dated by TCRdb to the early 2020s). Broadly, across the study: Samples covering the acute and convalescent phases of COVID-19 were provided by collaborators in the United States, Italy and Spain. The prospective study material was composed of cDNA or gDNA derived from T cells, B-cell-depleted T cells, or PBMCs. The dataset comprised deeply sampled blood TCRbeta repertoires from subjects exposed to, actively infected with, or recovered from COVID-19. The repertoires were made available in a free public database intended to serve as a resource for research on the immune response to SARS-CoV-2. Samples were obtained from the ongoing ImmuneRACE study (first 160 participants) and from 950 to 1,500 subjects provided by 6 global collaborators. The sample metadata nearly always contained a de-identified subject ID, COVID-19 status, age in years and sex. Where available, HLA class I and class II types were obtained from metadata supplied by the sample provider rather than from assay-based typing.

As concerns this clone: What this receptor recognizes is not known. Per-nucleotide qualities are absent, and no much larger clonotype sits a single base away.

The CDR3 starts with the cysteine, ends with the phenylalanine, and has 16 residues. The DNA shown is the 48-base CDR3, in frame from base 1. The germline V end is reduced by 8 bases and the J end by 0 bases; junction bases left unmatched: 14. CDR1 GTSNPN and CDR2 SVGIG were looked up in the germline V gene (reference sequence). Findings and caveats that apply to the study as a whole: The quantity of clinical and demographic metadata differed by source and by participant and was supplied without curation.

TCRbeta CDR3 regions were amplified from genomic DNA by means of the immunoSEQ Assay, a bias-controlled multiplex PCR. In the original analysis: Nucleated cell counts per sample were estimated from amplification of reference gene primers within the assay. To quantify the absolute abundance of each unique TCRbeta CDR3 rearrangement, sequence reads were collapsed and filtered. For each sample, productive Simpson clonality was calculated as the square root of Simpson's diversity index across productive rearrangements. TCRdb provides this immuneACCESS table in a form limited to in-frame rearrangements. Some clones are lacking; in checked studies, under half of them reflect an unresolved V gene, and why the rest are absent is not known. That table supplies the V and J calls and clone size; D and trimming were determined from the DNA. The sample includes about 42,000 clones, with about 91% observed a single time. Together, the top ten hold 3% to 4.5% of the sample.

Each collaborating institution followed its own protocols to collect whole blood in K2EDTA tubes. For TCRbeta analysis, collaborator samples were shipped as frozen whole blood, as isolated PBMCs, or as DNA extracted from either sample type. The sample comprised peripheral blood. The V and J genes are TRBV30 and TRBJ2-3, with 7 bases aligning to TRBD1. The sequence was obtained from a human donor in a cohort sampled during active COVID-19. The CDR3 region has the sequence CAGSKGATISTDTQYF. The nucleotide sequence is TGTGCCGGATCGAAGGGGGCGACAATTAGCACAGATACGCAGTATTTT.